This TCR beta chain was recorded in a study of Graves' ophthalmopathy and Graves' hyperthyroidism. Comments on this clonotype: Its antigen is not identified.

The CDR3 extends over 11 amino acids. The V end lost 11 bases, the J end lost 4 bases, and 11 bases lay between the germline ends. As the template, RNA transcripts were used to amplify TCR beta CDR3 regions. The first round was an RT-PCR with HTBI primers, and the second round was a multiplex PCR. One entry per CDR3 protein results from TCRdb running MiXCR on the multiplex PCR reads. Among roughly 1.1 million distinct CDR3 sequences listed, around a third were seen once. Notes on the study in general: Ophthalmopathy progression cases were predicted by the model with 70.59% sensitivity and 72% to 80% specificity. A majority of expanded thyroid clonotypes exceeding 0.001 frequency were likewise present in blood.

Ages of hyperthyroidism patients ran from 18 to 65, and their diagnoses were new, under 2 months' duration. Clinical symptoms and serum thyroxine were used for diagnosis; TRAb, thyroid ultrasound and orbital computed tomography were also relied on. This TCR was recovered from an adult man with Graves' hyperthyroidism. The chain is built from TRBV12-3 or TRBV12-4 and TRBJ1-2; a possible D gene is TRBD1 (5 bases). The sequencing sample was made of peripheral blood or thyroid tissue (not recorded which). The CDR3 nucleotides read TGTGCCCGTGGGGCTGGCTATGGCTACACCTTC. Its translation is CARGAGYGYTF.